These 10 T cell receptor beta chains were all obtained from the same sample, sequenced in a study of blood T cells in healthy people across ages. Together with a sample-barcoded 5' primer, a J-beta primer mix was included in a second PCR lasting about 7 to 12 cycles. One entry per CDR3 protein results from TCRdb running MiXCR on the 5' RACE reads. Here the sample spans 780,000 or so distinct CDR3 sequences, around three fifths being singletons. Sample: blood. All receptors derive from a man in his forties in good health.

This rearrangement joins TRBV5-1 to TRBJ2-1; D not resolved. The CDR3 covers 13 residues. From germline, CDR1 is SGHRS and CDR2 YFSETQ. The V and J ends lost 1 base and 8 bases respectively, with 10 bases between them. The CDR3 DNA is TGCGCCAGCAGCTTGCGCGAGGCGTATGAGCAGTTCTTC. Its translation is CASSLREAYEQFF.

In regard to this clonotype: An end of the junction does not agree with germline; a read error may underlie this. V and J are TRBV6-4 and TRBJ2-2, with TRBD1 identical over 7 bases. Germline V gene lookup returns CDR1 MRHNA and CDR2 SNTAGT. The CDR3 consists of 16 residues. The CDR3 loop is CGSSDSLGGIAGELFF. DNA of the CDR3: TGTGGCAGCAGTGACTCATTAGGGGGCATCGCCGGGGAGCTGTTTTTT.

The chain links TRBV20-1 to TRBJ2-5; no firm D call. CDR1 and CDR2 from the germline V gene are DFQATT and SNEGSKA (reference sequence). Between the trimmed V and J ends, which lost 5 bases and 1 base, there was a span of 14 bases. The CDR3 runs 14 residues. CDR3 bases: TGCAGTGCTGGGATTCTCCCGAGCCAAGAGACCCAGTACTTC. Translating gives CSAGILPSQETQYF.

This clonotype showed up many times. CDR3 protein: CASNRGLAGVETQYF. CDR3 sequence (DNA): TGTGCCAGCAACAGAGGACTAGCGGGAGTCGAGACCCAGTACTTC. The chain joins TRBV7-2 to TRBJ2-5; 13 positions agree with TRBD2. The CDR3 is 15 residues long. V shed 7 bases, J shed 5 bases, and the junction held 7 bases outside the gene matches. Germline assignment: CDR1 SGHTA and CDR2 FQGNSA.

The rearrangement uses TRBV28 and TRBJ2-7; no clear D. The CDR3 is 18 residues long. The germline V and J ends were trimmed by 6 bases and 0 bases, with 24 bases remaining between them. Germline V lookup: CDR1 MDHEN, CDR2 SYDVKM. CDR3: CASSQTFNSRRNSYEQYF. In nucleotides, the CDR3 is TGTGCCAGCAGCCAAACCTTCAACTCTAGACGGAACTCCTACGAGCAGTACTTC.

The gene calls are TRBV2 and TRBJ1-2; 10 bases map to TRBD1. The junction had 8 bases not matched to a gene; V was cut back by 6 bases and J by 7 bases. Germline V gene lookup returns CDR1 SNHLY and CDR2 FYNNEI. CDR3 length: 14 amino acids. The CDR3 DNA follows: TGTGCCAGCAGCACGACAGGGGGCAGTTTTGGCTACACCTTC. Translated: CASSTTGGSFGYTF. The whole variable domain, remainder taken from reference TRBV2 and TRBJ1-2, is EPEVTQTPSHQVTQMGQEVILRCVPISNHLYFYWYRQILGQKVEFLVSFYNNEISEKSEIFDDQFSVERPDGSNFTLKIRSTKLEDSAMYFCASSTTGGSFGYTFGSGTRLTVV.

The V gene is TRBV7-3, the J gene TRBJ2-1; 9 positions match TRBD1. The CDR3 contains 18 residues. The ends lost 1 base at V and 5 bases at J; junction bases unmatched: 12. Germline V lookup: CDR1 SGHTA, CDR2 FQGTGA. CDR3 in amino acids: CASSLIGRGTGFHNEQFF. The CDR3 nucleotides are TGTGCCAGCAGCTTAATAGGGAGGGGGACAGGGTTCCACAATGAGCAGTTCTTC.

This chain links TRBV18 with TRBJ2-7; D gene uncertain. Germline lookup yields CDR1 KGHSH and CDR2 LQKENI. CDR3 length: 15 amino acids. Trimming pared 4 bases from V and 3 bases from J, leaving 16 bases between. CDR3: CASSRVSQMVYEQYF. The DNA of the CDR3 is TGTGCCAGCTCACGGGTGTCGCAGATGGTCTACGAGCAGTACTTC.

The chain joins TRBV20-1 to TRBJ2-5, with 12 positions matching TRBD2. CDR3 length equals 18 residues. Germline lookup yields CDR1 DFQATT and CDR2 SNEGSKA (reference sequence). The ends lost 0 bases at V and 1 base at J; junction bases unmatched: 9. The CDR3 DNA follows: TGCAGTGCTAGAGAATTGGGACTAGCGGGCCCATTCCAAGAGACCCAGTACTTC. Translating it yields CSARELGLAGPFQETQYF.

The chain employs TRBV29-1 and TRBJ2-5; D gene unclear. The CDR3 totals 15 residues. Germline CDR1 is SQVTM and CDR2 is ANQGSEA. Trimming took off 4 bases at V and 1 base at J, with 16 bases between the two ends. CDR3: CSVATVRAAQETQYF. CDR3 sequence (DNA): TGCAGCGTTGCTACCGTTAGGGCCGCCCAAGAGACCCAGTACTTC.